The 30 T cell receptor beta chains listed next were all sequenced from one sample in a study of identical twins. TCRdb redid the calling of the 5' RACE reads with MiXCR, one entry per CDR3 protein. The table records 600,000 to 700,000 distinct CDR3 sequences, around 20% of them present only once. The same specimen was also included in a second study, on T cells expressing NK-cell markers.

Sequences were obtained from PBMCs. The origin of the receptors is a woman aged 18-35 years in good health.

This clonotype was counted once. This rearrangement joins TRBV12-3 or TRBV12-4 to TRBJ2-7, with 9 bases fitting TRBD1. There are 13 residues in the CDR3. V gave up 7 bases and J gave up 4 bases; unmatched junction bases: 5. CDR3 amino acids: CASKGTGPYEQYF. DNA of the CDR3: TGTGCCAGCAAGGGGACAGGGCCGTACGAGCAGTACTTC.

The chain has TRBV12-3 or TRBV12-4 and TRBJ2-4; D ambiguous. CDR3 length equals 13 residues. The V end lost 5 bases, the J end lost 2 bases, and 7 bases lay between the germline ends. CDR3 region: CASSPSSKNIQYF. The CDR3 DNA reads TGTGCCAGCAGTCCCTCATCCAAAAACATTCAGTACTTC.

This clonotype was recorded a few times. This rearrangement joins TRBV6-5 to TRBJ1-5; no reliable D call. The V gene lost 4 bases and the J gene lost 5 bases, with 9 bases spanning the gap. The CDR3 spans 13 residues. Germline V gene sequence: CDR1 MNHEY, CDR2 SVGAGI. The DNA for the CDR3 is TGTGCCAGCAGTTGGGCTGAGGATCAGCCCCAGCATTTT. Translation: CASSWAEDQPQHF.

There are a few counts of this clonotype. CDR3 loop: CSASGQGAEQYF. The CDR3 DNA reads TGCAGTGCTAGCGGTCAGGGTGCCGAGCAGTACTTC. The rearrangement joins TRBV20-1 to TRBJ2-7; the D gene is possibly TRBD1 (5 bases). V was trimmed by 3 bases and J by 6 bases, leaving 12 bases between them. The CDR3 loop spans 12 amino acids. Germline V gene data show CDR1 as DFQATT and CDR2 as SNEGSKA (reference sequence).

This clonotype has a handful of counts. V and J are TRBV20-1 and TRBJ2-3; the match to TRBD2 covers 9 bases. Unmatched junction bases numbered 8, after V lost 3 bases and J lost 4 bases. This CDR3 contains 15 residues. CDR1 and CDR2 from the germline V gene are DFQATT and SNEGSKA (reference sequence). CDR3 sequence: CSASESGGRADTQYF. Written as DNA, the CDR3 is TGCAGTGCTAGTGAGAGCGGGGGGCGTGCAGATACGCAGTATTTT.

Only a few counts were recorded for this clonotype. CDR3 sequence (DNA): TGCAGTGCTAGGGACACCACAGATACGCAGTATTTT. This gives the protein CSARDTTDTQYF. The J gene is TRBJ2-3, the V gene TRBV20-1; possible D gene TRBD1, 5 bases. This CDR3 spans 12 amino acids. CDR1 and CDR2 from the germline V gene are DFQATT and SNEGSKA (reference sequence). Between the trimmed V and J ends, which lost 3 bases and 2 bases, there was a span of 6 bases.

This clonotype has just a few counts. The rearrangement links TRBV5-5 to TRBJ2-1; D is unclear. The CDR3 sequence is 14 residues long. V lost 6 bases and J lost 1, with 11 bases in between. The germline V gene encodes CDR1 SGHKS and CDR2 YYEKEE (reference sequence). The CDR3 protein is CASTTSTSYNEQFF. DNA of the CDR3: TGTGCCAGCACTACCTCCACATCCTACAATGAGCAGTTCTTC.

This chain connects TRBV12-3 or TRBV12-4 to TRBJ2-1; possibly TRBD2 for D (6 bases). V lost 1 base and J 3 bases, leaving 13 bases between the germline ends. This CDR3 has 16 amino acids. The CDR3 is CASSLGLRGNYNEQFF. In DNA, the CDR3 is TGTGCCAGCAGTTTAGGATTGCGGGGTAACTACAATGAGCAGTTCTTC.

J is TRBJ2-3 and V is TRBV7-8; the D gene could be TRBD1 or TRBD2 (6 bases each). Germline values: CDR1 SGHVS, CDR2 FQNEAQ. Trimming removed 6 bases from V and 3 bases from J, with 13 bases in between. CDR3 length: 14 residues. CDR3 residues: CASSWGAGTDTQYF. CDR3 bases: TGTGCCAGCAGTTGGGGGGCAGGAACAGATACGCAGTATTTT.

The chain carries TRBV20-1 and TRBJ1-2, with unresolved D. This CDR3 is built from 12 residues. Germline V gene lookup returns CDR1 DFQATT and CDR2 SNEGSKA (reference sequence). The V end was cut by 4 bases, the J end by 7 bases, with 13 bases between. The CDR3, as DNA: TGCAGTGCTAATTTGGGGTATGGTGGCTACACCTTC. Translating gives CSANLGYGGYTF.

V usage is TRBV7-9 and J usage is TRBJ2-5; either TRBD1 or TRBD2 may supply D (6 bases each). Trimming removed 3 bases from V and 1 base from J, with 9 bases in between. The germline gives CDR1 SEHNR, CDR2 FQNEAQ (reference sequence). This CDR3 is 14 amino acids long. The CDR3 coding sequence is TGTGCCAGCAGCTTCGGGGGCCCCCAAGAGACCCAGTACTTC. Protein: CASSFGGPQETQYF.

This clonotype occurred a few times. The rearrangement uses TRBV5-1 and TRBJ2-5, with D uncertain. The V and J ends lost 4 bases and 2 bases respectively, with 9 bases between them. Germline-derived CDR1 and CDR2 are SGHRS and YFSETQ. CDR3 length: 13 amino acids. CDR3: CASSNYLQETQYF. The CDR3 DNA is TGCGCCAGCAGCAATTATTTACAAGAGACCCAGTACTTC.

This chain connects TRBV3-1 to TRBJ2-1, with 8 bases lining up with TRBD2. This CDR3 spans 16 amino acids. V lost 1 base and J lost 2; bases outside the gene matches: 4. Germline CDR1 is LGHDT and CDR2 is YNNKEL (reference sequence). CDR3 bases: TGTGCCAGCAGCCAAGTCGCGGGGGGCACCTACAATGAGCAGTTCTTC. This translates into CASSQVAGGTYNEQFF.

The rearrangement uses TRBV12-3 or TRBV12-4 and TRBJ1-2, with no clear D. This CDR3 is 12 amino acids long. The V gene lost 5 bases and the J gene lost 9 bases, with 13 bases spanning the gap. DNA for the CDR3: TGTGCCAGCAGTCCCTCGACTACTCGCTACACCTTC. Its protein is CASSPSTTRYTF.

This clonotype turned up a few times. The CDR3 region is CAIKGQGGRTGELFF. The CDR3 region has the DNA TGTGCCATCAAGGGACAGGGGGGTCGTACCGGGGAGCTGTTTTTT. V is TRBV10-3 and J is TRBJ2-2, with TRBD1 matching over 11 bases. J gave up 5 bases and V 7 bases, and 6 bases lay outside the gene matches. Germline CDR1 reads ENHRY; CDR2 reads SYGVKD. This CDR3 region has 15 residues.

The rearrangement joins TRBV7-2 to TRBJ2-3; the match to TRBD2 covers 8 bases. This CDR3 spans 17 amino acids. V shed 5 bases, J shed 5 bases, and the junction held 15 bases outside the gene matches. Germline CDR1 reads SGHTA; CDR2 reads FQGNSA. Here the CDR3 reads CASSLSYSGGIVDTQYF. DNA of the CDR3: TGTGCCAGCAGCCTCTCGTACAGCGGGGGCATAGTAGATACGCAGTATTTT.

The table lists this clonotype with a count of one. This chain uses TRBV7-6 with TRBJ2-7; D gene unclear. V was trimmed by 0 bases and J by 4 bases, leaving 13 bases between them. Looked up from germline, CDR1 is SGHVS and CDR2 is FNYEAQ. The length of the CDR3 is 15 residues. The CDR3 region is CASSLATGQGYEQYF. The CDR3 region has the DNA TGTGCCAGCAGCTTAGCGACCGGGCAAGGTTACGAGCAGTACTTC.

The chain combines TRBV20-1 with TRBJ2-1; 12 nucleotides align to TRBD1. This CDR3 region has 14 residues. The J segment lost 12 bases and the V segment lost 4 bases, leaving 10 bases of the junction unmatched. Germline V lookup: CDR1 DFQATT, CDR2 SNEGSKA (reference sequence). DNA of the CDR3: TGCAGTGCTAATCCGGGACAGGGGGCGTACGGGCAGTTCTTC. Residues: CSANPGQGAYGQFF.

This clonotype was seen repeatedly, ten times or more. This chain connects TRBV18 to TRBJ2-1; 10 bases fit TRBD2. V dropped 0 bases and J dropped 6; count of bases not matched to a gene: 5. Germline V gives CDR1 KGHSH, CDR2 LQKENI. The CDR3 extends over 16 amino acids. The chain's CDR3 is CASSPPGLAFFNEQFF. CDR3 bases: TGTGCCAGCTCACCACCGGGACTAGCGTTCTTCAATGAGCAGTTCTTC.

This clonotype turned up a few times. The genes are TRBV12-3 or TRBV12-4 and TRBJ1-4, with 7 bases fitting TRBD1. The CDR3 covers 17 residues. V gave up 1 base and J gave up 3 bases; unmatched junction bases: 8. The CDR3 here is CASSLGGQVKANEKLFF. CDR3 DNA sequence: TGTGCCAGCAGTTTAGGTGGACAGGTGAAAGCTAATGAAAAACTGTTTTTT.

The chain couples TRBV6-5 to TRBJ2-3, with D possibly matching TRBD1 (6 bases). Per germline, CDR1 MNHEY and CDR2 SVGAGI. The V end was cut by 6 bases, the J end by 4 bases, with 11 bases between. The CDR3 contains 13 residues. CDR3 sequence: CASRYPGADTQYF. The DNA for the CDR3 is TGTGCCAGCAGGTACCCAGGGGCAGATACGCAGTATTTT.

The genes are TRBV5-1 and TRBJ1-3; D remains ambiguous. V lost 5 bases, J lost 0 bases, and 9 bases lay in between. Germline CDR1 and CDR2: SGHRS and YFSETQ. The CDR3 runs 14 residues. CDR3 DNA: TGCGCCAGCAGTGCTGGAAACTCTGGAAACACCATATATTTT. Its protein product is CASSAGNSGNTIYF.

This sequence joins TRBV5-6 and TRBJ1-4, with D uncertain. CDR1 SGHDT and CDR2 YYEEEE come from the germline V gene. Trimming stripped 9 bases from V and 5 bases from J, with 17 bases between. This CDR3 has 14 amino acids. The CDR3: CATARAGLNEKLFF. The CDR3 DNA follows: TGTGCCACGGCAAGGGCCGGCTTAAATGAAAAACTGTTTTTT.

The rearrangement joins TRBV12-3 or TRBV12-4 to TRBJ2-2, with TRBD1 matching over 7 bases. This CDR3 region has 15 residues. Trimming took 4 bases from V and 2 from J; bases not matched to a gene: 4. CDR3 loop: CASSSNRGNTGELFF. In nucleotides, the CDR3 is TGTGCCAGCAGTTCGAACAGGGGAAACACCGGGGAGCTGTTTTTT.

This clonotype was observed a handful of times. CDR3: CSARTVRGPLYEQYF. As DNA, the CDR3 is TGCAGTGCTAGAACAGTCAGGGGTCCCTTATACGAGCAGTACTTC. This chain uses TRBV20-1 with TRBJ2-7, with D perhaps TRBD1 (6 bases). From germline, CDR1 is DFQATT and CDR2 SNEGSKA (reference sequence). Trimming left V 2 bases short and J 4 bases short, with 18 bases between. The CDR3 extends over 15 amino acids.

This clonotype was detected a few times. V is TRBV20-1 and J is TRBJ1-4; D is perhaps TRBD1 (5 bases). Trimming stripped 2 bases from V and 6 bases from J, with 10 bases between. The CDR3 consists of 13 residues. Germline loops: CDR1 DFQATT, CDR2 SNEGSKA (reference sequence). The CDR3 loop is CSARSAGYEKLFF. CDR3 coding DNA: TGCAGTGCTAGATCGGCAGGGTATGAAAAACTGTTTTTT.

Turning to this clonotype: This CDR3 fails to terminate in the conserved phenylalanine or tryptophan, so it likely reflects a read error. The CDR3 spells CSAPSGDPRGDTQYL. The CDR3 bases are TGCAGTGCTCCCTCAGGGGACCCCAGGGGAGATACGCAGTATTTA. This chain links TRBV20-1 with TRBJ2-3; the D gene is possibly TRBD1 (6 bases). Between the trimmed V and J ends, which lost 5 bases and 5 bases, there was a span of 20 bases. Germline V gene sequence: CDR1 DFQATT, CDR2 SNEGSKA (reference sequence). The CDR3 loop spans 15 amino acids.

The rearrangement joins TRBV20-1 to TRBJ1-1; TRBD1 might be the D (6 bases). Germline CDR1 is DFQATT and CDR2 is SNEGSKA (reference sequence). V lost 3 bases and J 1 base, leaving 12 bases between the germline ends. The CDR3 consists of 14 residues. DNA for the CDR3: TGCAGTGCTAGGAGACAGGATACGAACACTGAAGCTTTCTTT. It translates to CSARRQDTNTEAFF.

Only a few counts were recorded for this clonotype. This chain links TRBV20-1 with TRBJ2-3, with D maybe TRBD2 (5 bases). Germline V gives CDR1 DFQATT, CDR2 SNEGSKA (reference sequence). Trimming left V 1 base short and J 8 bases short, with 13 bases between. There are 13 residues in the CDR3. This CDR3 reads CSARVLGLVTQYF. As DNA, the CDR3 is TGCAGTGCTAGAGTTCTCGGACTCGTTACGCAGTATTTT.

V usage is TRBV20-1 and J usage is TRBJ1-1; 12 bases map to TRBD1. Germline CDR1 DFQATT, CDR2 SNEGSKA (reference sequence). The CDR3 spans 15 residues. With 6 bases clipped from V and 3 bases from J, the junction kept 8 bases outside the gene matches. The CDR3 loop is CSAPGQGAYDTEAFF. The CDR3 coding sequence is TGCAGTGCACCGGGACAGGGGGCTTATGACACTGAAGCTTTCTTT.